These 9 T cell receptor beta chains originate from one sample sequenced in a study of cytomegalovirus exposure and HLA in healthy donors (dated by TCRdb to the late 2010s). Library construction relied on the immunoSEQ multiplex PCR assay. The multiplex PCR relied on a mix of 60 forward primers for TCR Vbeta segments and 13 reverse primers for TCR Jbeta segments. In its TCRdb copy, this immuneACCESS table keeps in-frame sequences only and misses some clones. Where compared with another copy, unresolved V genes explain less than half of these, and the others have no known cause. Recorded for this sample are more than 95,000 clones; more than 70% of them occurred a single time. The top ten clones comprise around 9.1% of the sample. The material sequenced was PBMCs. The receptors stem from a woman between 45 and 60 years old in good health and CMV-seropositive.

CDR3 in amino acids: CASSLAWTSGNQETQYF. In nucleotides, the CDR3 is TGTGCCAGCAGCTTAGCCTGGACTAGCGGGAACCAAGAGACCCAGTACTTC. This chain joins TRBV13 and TRBJ2-5, with TRBD2 matching 12 bases. CDR1 PRHDT and CDR2 FYEKMQ come from the germline V gene (reference sequence). V shed 1 base and J 0 bases; nucleotides not matched to a gene: 3. The CDR3 is 17 amino acids. Combining the CDR3 with reference TRBV13 and TRBJ2-5 gives the whole variable domain AAGVIQSPRHLIKEKRETATLKCYPIPRHDTVYWYQQGPGQDPQFLISFYEKMQSDKGSIPDRFSAQQFSDYHSELNMSSLELGDSALYFCASSLAWTSGNQETQYFGPGTRLLVL.

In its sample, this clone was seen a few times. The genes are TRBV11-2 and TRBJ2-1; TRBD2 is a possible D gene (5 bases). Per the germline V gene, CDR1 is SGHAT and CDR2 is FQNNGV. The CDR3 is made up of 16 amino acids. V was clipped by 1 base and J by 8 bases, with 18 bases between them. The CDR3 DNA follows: TGTGCCAGCAGCTTAGCCGGGGTCTCCTACAATTATGAGCAGTTCTTC. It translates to CASSLAGVSYNYEQFF.

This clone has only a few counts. CDR3 DNA: TGCGCCAGCAGCCAAGACTCGTTGGGAGGCACTGAAGCTTTCTTT. Its translation: CASSQDSLGGTEAFF. This chain uses TRBV4-1 with TRBJ1-1; the D is unclear. Per germline, CDR1 MGHRA and CDR2 YSYEKL. Trimming left V 0 bases short and J 4 bases short, with 12 bases between. This CDR3 region has 15 residues.

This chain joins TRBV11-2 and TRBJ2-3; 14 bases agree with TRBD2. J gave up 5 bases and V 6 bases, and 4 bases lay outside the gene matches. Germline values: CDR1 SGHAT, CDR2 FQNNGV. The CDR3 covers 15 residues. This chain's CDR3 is CASSYGTSGRDTQYF. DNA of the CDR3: TGTGCCAGCAGTTATGGGACTAGCGGGAGAGATACGCAGTATTTT.

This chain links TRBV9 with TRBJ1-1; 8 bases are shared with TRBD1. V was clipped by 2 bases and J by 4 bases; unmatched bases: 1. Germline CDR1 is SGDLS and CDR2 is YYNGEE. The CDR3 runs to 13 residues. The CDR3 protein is CASSVTGGTEAFF. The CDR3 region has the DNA TGTGCCAGCAGCGTTACAGGGGGCACTGAAGCTTTCTTT.

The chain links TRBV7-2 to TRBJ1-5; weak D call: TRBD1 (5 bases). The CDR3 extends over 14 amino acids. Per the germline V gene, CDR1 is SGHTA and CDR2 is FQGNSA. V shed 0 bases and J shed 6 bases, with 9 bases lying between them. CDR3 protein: CASSLAGGTQPQHF. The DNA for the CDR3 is TGTGCCAGCAGCTTAGCGGGGGGAACTCAGCCCCAGCATTTT.

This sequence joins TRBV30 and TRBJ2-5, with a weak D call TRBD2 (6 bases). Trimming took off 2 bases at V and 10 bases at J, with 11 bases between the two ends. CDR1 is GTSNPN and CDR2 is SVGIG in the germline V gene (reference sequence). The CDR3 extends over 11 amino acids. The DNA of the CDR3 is TGTGCCTGGAGTCTTGGAGGGGTCCAGTACTTC. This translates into CAWSLGGVQYF.

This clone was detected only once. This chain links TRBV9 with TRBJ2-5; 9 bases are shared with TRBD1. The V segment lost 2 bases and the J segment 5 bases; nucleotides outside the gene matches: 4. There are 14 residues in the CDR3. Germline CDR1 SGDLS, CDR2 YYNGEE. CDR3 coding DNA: TGTGCCAGCAGCGTCACAGGGGGCCAGGAGACCCAGTACTTC. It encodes CASSVTGGQETQYF.

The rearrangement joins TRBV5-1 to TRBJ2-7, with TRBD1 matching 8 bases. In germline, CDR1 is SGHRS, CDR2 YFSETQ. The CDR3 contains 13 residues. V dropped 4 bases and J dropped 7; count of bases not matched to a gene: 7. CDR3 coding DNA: TGCGCCAGCAGCCAGGACAGGGAAGGGGAGCAGTACTTC. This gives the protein CASSQDREGEQYF.